The clone carrying this T cell receptor beta chain was seen only a few times. CD8 cells regarded as naive lacked CD45RO, were positively chosen for CCR7, and omitted terminally differentiated effector memory CD45RA+ cells. This sample was taken from a study of shared clonotypes between healthy human individuals. Whole-study context: Donors had three CD4 naive, three CD4 memory, two CD8 naive and one CD8 memory plate apiece.

Germline loops: CDR1 MNHEY, CDR2 SMNVEV (reference sequence). The CDR3 is made up of 14 amino acids. Trimming left V 7 bases short and J 4 bases short, with 17 bases between. Authors' processing steps: Junction-only sequences without quality scores came from ImmunoSEQ, so filtering differed. Method: immunoSEQ multiplex PCR; TCRdb's copy keeps in-frame clones and lacks some. That table gives V, J and clone size, and the DNA gave D and trimming. The sample yields around 560,000 clones, approximately 95% seen once. The source of this sequence is a woman aged 25-40 years in good health. The chain has TRBV27 and TRBJ2-7; possible D gene TRBD2, 6 bases. Source material: naive CD8+ T cells sorted from blood. The CDR3 sequence: CASTQGGAQYEQYF. The CDR3 bases are TGTGCCAGCACCCAAGGAGGGGCACAGTACGAGCAGTACTTC.